This TCR beta chain is drawn from a study of T-cell memory formation after mild COVID-19. Across the whole study: Most TCR clusters belonged to a single donor.

Study-level points and caveats: Mainly CM and EM harbored the contracting CD4+ clones; mainly EMRA harbored the CD8+ ones. Second-wave clones peaking on day 37 lacked confirmed SARS-CoV-2 specificity. From day 15 to 85, contracting clones were balanced between CD4 and CD8, whereas later expanders leaned toward CD4+.

On this clonotype itself: Its antigen is as yet unknown.

Trimming removed 5 bases from V and 0 bases from J, with 17 bases in between. There are 17 residues in the CDR3. In germline, CDR1 is MNHEY, CDR2 SMNVEV (reference sequence). TCRdb re-analysed the 5' RACE reads in MiXCR, keeping a single row per CDR3 protein. The sample carries some 130,000 distinct CDR3 sequences, around 27% recorded once. Sequenced material: PBMCs or a T cell subset sorted from them (not recorded which). This sequence was found in an adult woman who had mild COVID-19 (a few samples of this study predate the infection). Cell type and time point are not known. This sequence joins TRBV27 and TRBJ1-5; D unresolved. CDR3 protein: CASSPLGTSYSNQPQHF. CDR3 sequence (DNA): TGTGCCAGCAGTCCCCTCGGTACGAGTTATAGCAATCAGCCCCAGCATTTT.